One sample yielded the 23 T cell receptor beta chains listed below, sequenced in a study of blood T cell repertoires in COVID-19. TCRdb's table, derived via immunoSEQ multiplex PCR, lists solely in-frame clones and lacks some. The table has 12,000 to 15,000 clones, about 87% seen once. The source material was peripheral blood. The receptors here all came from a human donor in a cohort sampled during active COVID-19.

CDR3 region: CAWRTGSLNNYGYTF. CDR3 in DNA: TGTGCCTGGCGCACCGGGTCCTTAAATAACTATGGCTACACCTTC. V and J are TRBV30 and TRBJ1-2, with D uncertain. V lost 5 bases and J lost 1, with 17 bases in between. This CDR3 is 15 amino acids long. The germline CDR1 and CDR2 sequences are GTSNPN and SVGIG (reference sequence).

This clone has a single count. CDR3 sequence (DNA): TGTGCCAGCAGCGCGACTAGCGGGCCCCCCACAGATACGCAGTATTTT. Translation: CASSATSGPPTDTQYF. The chain links TRBV9 to TRBJ2-3; 10 nucleotides align to TRBD2. The V segment lost 3 bases and the J segment 2 bases; nucleotides outside the gene matches: 6. CDR1 and CDR2 from the germline V gene are SGDLS and YYNGEE. CDR3 length: 16 residues.

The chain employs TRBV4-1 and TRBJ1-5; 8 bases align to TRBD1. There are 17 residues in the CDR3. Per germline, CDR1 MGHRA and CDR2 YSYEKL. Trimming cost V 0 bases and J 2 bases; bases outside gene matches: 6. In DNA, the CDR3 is TGCGCCAGCAGCCAAGACCGGACAGGGAGCGGCAATCAGCCCCAGCATTTT. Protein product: CASSQDRTGSGNQPQHF.

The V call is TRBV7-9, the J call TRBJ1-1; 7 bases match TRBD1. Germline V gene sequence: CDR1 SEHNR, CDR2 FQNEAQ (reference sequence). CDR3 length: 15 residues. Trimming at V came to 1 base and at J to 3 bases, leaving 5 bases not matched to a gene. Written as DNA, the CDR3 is TGTGCCAGCAGCTTAGAGAAAGGGGGCTACACTGAAGCTTTCTTT. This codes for CASSLEKGGYTEAFF.

CDR3 sequence: CSAKQGSGYTF. CDR3 nucleotides: TGCAGCGCCAAACAGGGTTCGGGCTACACCTTC. The chain employs TRBV20-1 and TRBJ1-2; the D gene is possibly TRBD1 (6 bases). CDR1 DFQATT and CDR2 SNEGSKA come from the germline V gene (reference sequence). The CDR3 loop spans 11 amino acids.

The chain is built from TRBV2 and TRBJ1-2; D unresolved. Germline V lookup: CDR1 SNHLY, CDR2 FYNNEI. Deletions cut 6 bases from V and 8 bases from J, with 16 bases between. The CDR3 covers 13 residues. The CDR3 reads CASRFGRREGYTF. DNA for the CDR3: TGTGCCAGCAGGTTCGGACGGAGGGAGGGCTACACCTTC.

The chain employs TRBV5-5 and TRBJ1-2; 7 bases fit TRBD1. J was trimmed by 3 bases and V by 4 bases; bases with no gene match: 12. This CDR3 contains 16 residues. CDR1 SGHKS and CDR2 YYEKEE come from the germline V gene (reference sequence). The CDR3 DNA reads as TGTGCCAGCAGCCGAGACAATCCGACAGGGTACTATGGCTACACCTTC. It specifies CASSRDNPTGYYGYTF.

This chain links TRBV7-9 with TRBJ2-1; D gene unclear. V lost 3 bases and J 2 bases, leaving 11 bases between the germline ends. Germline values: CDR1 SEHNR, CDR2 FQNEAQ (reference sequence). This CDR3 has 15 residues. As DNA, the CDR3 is TGTGCCAGCAGCTTTTTGACATCAACCTACAATGAGCAGTTCTTC. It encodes CASSFLTSTYNEQFF.

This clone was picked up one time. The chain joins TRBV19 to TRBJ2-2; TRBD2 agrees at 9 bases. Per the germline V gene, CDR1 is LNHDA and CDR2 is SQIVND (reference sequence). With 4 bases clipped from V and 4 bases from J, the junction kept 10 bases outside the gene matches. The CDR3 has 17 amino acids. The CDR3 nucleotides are TGTGCCAGTAGTACCCTTCCGCTAGCGGGGTCCACCGGGGAGCTGTTTTTT. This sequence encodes CASSTLPLAGSTGELFF.

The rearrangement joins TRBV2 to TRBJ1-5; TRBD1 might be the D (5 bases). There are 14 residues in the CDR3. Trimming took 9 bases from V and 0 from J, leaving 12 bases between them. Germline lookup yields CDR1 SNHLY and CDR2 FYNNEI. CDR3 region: CASKEGSSNQPQHF. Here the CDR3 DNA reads TGTGCCAGTAAGGAGGGGAGTAGCAATCAGCCCCAGCATTTT.

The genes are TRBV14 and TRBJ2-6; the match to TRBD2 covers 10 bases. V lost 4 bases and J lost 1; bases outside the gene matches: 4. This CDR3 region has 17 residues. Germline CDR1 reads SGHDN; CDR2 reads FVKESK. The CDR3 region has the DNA TGTGCCAGCAGCCCGGCACTAGCGGGATCTGGGGCCAACGTCCTGACTTTC. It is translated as CASSPALAGSGANVLTF.

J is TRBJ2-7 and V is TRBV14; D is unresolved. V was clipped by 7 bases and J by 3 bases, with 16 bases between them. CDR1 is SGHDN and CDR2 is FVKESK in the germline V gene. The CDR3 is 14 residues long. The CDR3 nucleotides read TGTGCCAGCACCCTCCTGCGGTGGCGCTACGAGCAGTACTTC. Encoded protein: CASTLLRWRYEQYF.

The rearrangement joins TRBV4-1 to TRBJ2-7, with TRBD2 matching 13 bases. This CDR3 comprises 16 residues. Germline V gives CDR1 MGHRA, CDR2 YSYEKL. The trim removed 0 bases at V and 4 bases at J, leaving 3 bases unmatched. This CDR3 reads CASSQDTSGRAYEQYF. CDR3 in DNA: TGCGCCAGCAGCCAAGACACTAGCGGGAGGGCTTACGAGCAGTACTTC.

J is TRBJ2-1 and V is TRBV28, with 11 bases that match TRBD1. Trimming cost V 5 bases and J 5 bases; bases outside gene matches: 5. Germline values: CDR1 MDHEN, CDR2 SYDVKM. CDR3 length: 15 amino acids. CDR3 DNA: TGTGCCAGCAGTCTAGGGACAGGGGGTCACAATGAGCAGTTCTTC. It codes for CASSLGTGGHNEQFF. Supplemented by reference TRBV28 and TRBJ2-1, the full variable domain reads DVKVTQSSRYLVKRTGEKVFLECVQDMDHENMFWYRQDPGLGLRLIYFSYDVKMKEKGDIPEGYSVSREKKERFSLILESASTNQTSMYLCASSLGTGGHNEQFFGPGTRLTVL.

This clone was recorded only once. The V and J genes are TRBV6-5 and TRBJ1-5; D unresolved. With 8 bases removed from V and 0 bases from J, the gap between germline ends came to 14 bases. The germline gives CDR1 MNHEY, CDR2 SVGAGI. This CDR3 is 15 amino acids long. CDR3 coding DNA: TGTGCCAGCCGTCTTTCGCGGTATAGCAATCAGCCCCAGCATTTT. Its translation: CASRLSRYSNQPQHF.

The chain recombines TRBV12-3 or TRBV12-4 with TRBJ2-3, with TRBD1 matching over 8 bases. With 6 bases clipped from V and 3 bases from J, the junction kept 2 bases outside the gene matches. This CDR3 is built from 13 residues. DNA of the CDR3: TGTGCCAGCAGCTGGACAGGGACAGATACGCAGTATTTT. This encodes CASSWTGTDTQYF.

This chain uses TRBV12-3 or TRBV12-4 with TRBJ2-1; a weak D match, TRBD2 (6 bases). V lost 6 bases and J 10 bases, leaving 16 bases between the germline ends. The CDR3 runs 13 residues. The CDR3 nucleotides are TGTGCCAGCAGCCAACCATCGGGAGAGGAGCAGTTCTTC. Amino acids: CASSQPSGEEQFF.

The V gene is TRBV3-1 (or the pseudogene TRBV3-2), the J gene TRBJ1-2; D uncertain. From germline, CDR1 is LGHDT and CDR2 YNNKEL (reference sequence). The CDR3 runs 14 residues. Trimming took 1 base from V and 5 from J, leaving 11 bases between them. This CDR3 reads CASSQAVGRYGYTF. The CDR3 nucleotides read TGTGCCAGCAGCCAAGCGGTGGGGAGGTATGGCTACACCTTC.

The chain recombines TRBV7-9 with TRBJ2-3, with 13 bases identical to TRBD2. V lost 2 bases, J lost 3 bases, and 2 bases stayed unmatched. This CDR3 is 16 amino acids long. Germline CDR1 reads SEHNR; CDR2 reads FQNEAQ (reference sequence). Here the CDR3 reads CASSLRTSGRTDTQYF. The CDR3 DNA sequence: TGTGCCAGCAGCTTACGGACTAGCGGGAGAACAGATACGCAGTATTTT.

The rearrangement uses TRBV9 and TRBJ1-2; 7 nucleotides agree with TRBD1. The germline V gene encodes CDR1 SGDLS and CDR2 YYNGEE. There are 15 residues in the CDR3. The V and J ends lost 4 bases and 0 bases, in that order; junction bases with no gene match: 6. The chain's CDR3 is CASSQGQASNYGYTF. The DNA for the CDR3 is TGTGCCAGCAGCCAAGGACAGGCCTCTAACTATGGCTACACCTTC. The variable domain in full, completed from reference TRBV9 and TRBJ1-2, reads DSGVTQTPKHLITATGQRVTLRCSPRSGDLSVYWYQQSLDQGLQFLIQYYNGEERAKGNILERFSAQQFPDLHSELNLSSLELGDSALYFCASSQGQASNYGYTFGSGTRLTVV.

The CDR3 DNA sequence: TGTGCCAGCAACCACAGGGGGAGTAACACTGAAGCTTTCTTT. Amino acids: CASNHRGSNTEAFF. The rearrangement links TRBV3-1 (or the pseudogene TRBV3-2) to TRBJ1-1; 8 bases are shared with TRBD1. After removal of 7 bases from V and 2 bases from J, the junction contained 6 bases not matched to a gene. In germline, CDR1 is LGHDT, CDR2 YNNKEL (reference sequence). The CDR3 totals 14 residues.

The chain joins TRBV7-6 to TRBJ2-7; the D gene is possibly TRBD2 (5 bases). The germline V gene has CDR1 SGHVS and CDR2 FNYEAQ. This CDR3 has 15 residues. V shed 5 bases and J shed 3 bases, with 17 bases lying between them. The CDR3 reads CASSKDRLGSYEQYF. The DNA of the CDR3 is TGTGCCAGCAGCAAGGACCGATTAGGGAGCTACGAGCAGTACTTC.

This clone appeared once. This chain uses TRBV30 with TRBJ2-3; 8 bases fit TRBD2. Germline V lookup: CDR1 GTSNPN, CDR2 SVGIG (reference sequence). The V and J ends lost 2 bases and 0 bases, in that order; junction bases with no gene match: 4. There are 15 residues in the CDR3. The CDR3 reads CAWSPKRGSTDTQYF. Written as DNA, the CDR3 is TGTGCCTGGAGTCCTAAGCGGGGGAGCACAGATACGCAGTATTTT.